The rows below give T cell receptor beta chains drawn from one sample of a study of blood T cells in healthy people across ages. TCRdb recomputed calls from the 5' RACE reads with MiXCR, one row per CDR3 protein. The data contain 1,300,000 or so distinct CDR3 sequences, around 59% of them singletons. The sample comprised blood. The receptors originated from a man aged 18-30 years in good health. The CDR3 runs from the conserved cysteine through the conserved F or W. A D gene is named only where the DNA matches it firmly. Only some rows state a clone size, as once, few, many or a class for expanded clones.

.	TRBV12-3/TRBV12-4	.	TRBJ2-1	TGTGCCAGCAGTTTTGAGTTCTTC	CASSFEFF
.	TRBV11-2	TRBD2	TRBJ2-1	TGTGCCAGCAGCCCTCCCCCGGGCGGGGGGGCCAATGAGCAGTTCTTC	CASSPPPGGGANEQFF
few	TRBV2	.	TRBJ1-5	TGTGCCAGCAGTGGGTTCAATCAGCCCCAGCATTTT	CASSGFNQPQHF
.	TRBV7-2	TRBD1	TRBJ2-6	TGTGCCAGCAGCAAAACACAGGGGTCTGGGGCCAACGTCCTGACTTTC	CASSKTQGSGANVLTF
.	TRBV10-3	TRBD2	TRBJ2-3	TGTGCCATCGCGGGACTAGCGGGTGCGGAGGGGGGACCGCAGTATTTT	CAIAGLAGAEGGPQYF
.	TRBV6-1	TRBD2	TRBJ2-4	TGTGCCAGCGGATCTTGGGGGGGATCCAAAAACATTCAGTACTTT	CASGSWGGSKNIQYF
.	TRBV7-2	TRBD2	TRBJ2-3	TGTGCCAGCAGCTCGCCGGGACTAGCGGGGTCAGATACGCAGTATTTT	CASSSPGLAGSDTQYF
few	TRBV28	TRBD1	TRBJ2-5	TGTGCCAGCAGTTTACTACGAACCGGGACAGAGGAAGAGACCCAGTACTTC	CASSLLRTGTEEETQYF
once	TRBV28	.	TRBJ1-1	TGTGCCAGCAGTTTATGGGACAAGGGCACCGAAGCTTTCTTT	CASSLWDKGTEAFF
.	TRBV27	TRBD2	TRBJ2-1	TGTGCCACTAGCACTAGCGGGGGGGCCAATGAGCAGTTCTTC	CATSTSGGANEQFF